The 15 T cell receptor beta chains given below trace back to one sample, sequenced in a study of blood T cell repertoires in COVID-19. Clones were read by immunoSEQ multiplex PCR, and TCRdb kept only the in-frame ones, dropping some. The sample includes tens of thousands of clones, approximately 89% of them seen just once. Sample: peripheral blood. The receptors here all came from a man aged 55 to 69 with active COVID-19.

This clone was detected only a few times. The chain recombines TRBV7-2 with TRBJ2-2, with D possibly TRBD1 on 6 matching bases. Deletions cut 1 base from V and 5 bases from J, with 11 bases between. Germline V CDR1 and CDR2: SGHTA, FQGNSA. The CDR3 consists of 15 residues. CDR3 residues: CASSLVGGYTGELFF. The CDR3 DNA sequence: TGTGCCAGCAGCTTAGTTGGGGGCTATACCGGGGAGCTGTTTTTT. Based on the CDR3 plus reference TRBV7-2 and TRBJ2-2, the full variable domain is GAGVSQSPSNKVTEKGKDVELRCDPISGHTALYWYRQSLGQGLEFLIYFQGNSAPDKSGLPSDRFSAERTGGSVSTLTIQRTQQEDSAVYLCASSLVGGYTGELFFGEGSRLTVL.

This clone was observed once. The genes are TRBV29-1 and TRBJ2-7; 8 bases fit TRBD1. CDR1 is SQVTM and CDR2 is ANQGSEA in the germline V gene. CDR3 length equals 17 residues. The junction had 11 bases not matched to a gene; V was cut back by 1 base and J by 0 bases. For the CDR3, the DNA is TGCAGCGTTGAAGGGGATCGGACAGGGTACCTCTCCTACGAGCAGTACTTC. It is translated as CSVEGDRTGYLSYEQYF.

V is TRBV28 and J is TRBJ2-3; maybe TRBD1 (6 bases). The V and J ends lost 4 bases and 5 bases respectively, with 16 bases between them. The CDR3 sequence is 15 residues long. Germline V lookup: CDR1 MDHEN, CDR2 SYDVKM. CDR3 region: CASSSWTVSIDTQYF. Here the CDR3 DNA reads TGTGCCAGCAGTTCCTGGACAGTTAGTATAGATACGCAGTATTTT.

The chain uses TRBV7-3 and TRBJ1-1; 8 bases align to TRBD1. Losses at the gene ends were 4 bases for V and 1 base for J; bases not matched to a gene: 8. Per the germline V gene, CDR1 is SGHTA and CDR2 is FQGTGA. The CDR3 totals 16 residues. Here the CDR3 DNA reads TGTGCCAGCAGCTCACAGACAGGGGCCTGGAACACTGAAGCTTTCTTT. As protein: CASSSQTGAWNTEAFF.

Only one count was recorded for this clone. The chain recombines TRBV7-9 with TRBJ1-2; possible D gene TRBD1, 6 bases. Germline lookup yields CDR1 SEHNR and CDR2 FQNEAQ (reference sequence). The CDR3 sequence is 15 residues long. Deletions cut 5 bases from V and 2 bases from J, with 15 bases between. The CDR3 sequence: CASSLRDTRNYGYTF. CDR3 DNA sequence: TGTGCCAGCAGCCTTAGGGACACACGGAACTATGGCTACACCTTC.

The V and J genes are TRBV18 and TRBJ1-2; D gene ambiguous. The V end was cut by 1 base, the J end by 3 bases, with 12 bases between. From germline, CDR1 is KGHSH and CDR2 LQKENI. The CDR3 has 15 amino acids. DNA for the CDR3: TGTGCCAGCTCACCACTTCCGGGGTCCCACTATGGCTACACCTTC. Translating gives CASSPLPGSHYGYTF.

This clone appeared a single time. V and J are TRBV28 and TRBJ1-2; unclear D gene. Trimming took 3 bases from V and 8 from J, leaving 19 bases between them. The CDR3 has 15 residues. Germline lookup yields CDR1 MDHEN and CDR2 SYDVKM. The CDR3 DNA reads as TGTGCCAGCAGTTTGTACCTGGAGATACCGGAGGGCTACACCTTC. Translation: CASSLYLEIPEGYTF.

CDR3 protein: CASSHSGLAVPYEQYF. The CDR3 DNA sequence: TGTGCCAGCAGCCACTCCGGACTAGCGGTCCCCTACGAGCAGTACTTC. V is TRBV3-1 (or the pseudogene TRBV3-2) and J is TRBJ2-7; TRBD2 aligns across 10 bases. Trimming at V came to 3 bases and at J to 2 bases, leaving 7 bases not matched to a gene. CDR3 length: 16 amino acids. Germline lookup yields CDR1 LGHDT and CDR2 YNNKEL (reference sequence).

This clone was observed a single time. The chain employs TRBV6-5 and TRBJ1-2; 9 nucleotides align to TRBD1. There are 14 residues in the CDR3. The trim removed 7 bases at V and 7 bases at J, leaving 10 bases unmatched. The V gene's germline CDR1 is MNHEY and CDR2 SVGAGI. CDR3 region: CASTSDRGGFGYTF. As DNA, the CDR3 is TGTGCCAGCACCTCGGACAGGGGAGGGTTTGGCTACACCTTC.

CDR3 amino acids: CASSFRAGGHNEQFF. CDR3 coding DNA: TGTGCCAGCAGCTTCCGGGCGGGAGGACACAATGAGCAGTTCTTC. The V and J genes are TRBV7-2 and TRBJ2-1; 8 bases are shared with TRBD2. This CDR3 comprises 15 residues. With 3 bases clipped from V and 5 bases from J, the junction kept 6 bases outside the gene matches. From germline, CDR1 is SGHTA and CDR2 FQGNSA.

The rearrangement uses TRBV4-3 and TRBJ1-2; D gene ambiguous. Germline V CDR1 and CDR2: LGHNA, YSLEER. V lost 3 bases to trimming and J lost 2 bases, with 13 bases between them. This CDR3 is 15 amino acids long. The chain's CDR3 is CASSQASGRNYGYTF. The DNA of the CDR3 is TGCGCCAGCAGCCAGGCCTCGGGGAGAAACTATGGCTACACCTTC.

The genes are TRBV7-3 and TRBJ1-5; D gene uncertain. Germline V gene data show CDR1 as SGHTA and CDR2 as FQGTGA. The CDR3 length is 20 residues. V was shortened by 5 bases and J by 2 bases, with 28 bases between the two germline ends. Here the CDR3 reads CASSPLRGTRLFYGNQPQHF. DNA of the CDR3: TGTGCCAGCAGCCCACTCCGGGGTACCCGATTATTTTATGGCAATCAGCCCCAGCATTTT.

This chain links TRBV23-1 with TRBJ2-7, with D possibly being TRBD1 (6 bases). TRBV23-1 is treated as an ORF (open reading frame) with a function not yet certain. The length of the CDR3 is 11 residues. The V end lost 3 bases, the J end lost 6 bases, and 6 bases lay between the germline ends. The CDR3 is CASSQGAEQYF. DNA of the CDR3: TGCGCCAGCAGTCAGGGGGCCGAGCAGTACTTC.

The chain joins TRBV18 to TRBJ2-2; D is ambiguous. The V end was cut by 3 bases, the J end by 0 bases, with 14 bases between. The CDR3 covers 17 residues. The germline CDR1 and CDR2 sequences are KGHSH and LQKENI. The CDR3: CASSPLDLPSNTGELFF. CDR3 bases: TGTGCCAGCTCACCTCTCGACTTACCATCGAACACCGGGGAGCTGTTTTTT.

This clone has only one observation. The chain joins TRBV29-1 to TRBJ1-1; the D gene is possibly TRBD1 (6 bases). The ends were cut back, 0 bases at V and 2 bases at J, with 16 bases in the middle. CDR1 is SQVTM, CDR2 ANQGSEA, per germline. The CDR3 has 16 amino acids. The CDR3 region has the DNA TGCAGCGTTGAAGAGGCCAGCTGGGGGGGCAACACTGAAGCTTTCTTT. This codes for CSVEEASWGGNTEAFF.